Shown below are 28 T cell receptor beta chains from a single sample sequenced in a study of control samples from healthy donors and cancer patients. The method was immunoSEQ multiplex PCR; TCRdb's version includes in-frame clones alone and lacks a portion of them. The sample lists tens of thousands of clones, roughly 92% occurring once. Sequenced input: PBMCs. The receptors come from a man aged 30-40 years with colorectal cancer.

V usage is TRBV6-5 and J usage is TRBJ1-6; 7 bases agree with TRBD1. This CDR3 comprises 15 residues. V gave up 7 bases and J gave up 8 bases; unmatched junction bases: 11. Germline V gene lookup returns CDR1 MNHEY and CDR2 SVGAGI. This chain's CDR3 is CASILTRDSYSPLHF. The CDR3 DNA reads TGTGCCAGCATATTGACCCGGGACAGCTATTCACCCCTCCACTTT.

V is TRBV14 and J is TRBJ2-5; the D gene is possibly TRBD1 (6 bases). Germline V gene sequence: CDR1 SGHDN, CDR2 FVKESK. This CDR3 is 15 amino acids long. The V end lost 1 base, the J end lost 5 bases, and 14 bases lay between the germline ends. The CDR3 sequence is CASSQVSQGWETQYF. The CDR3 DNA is TGTGCCAGCAGCCAAGTCTCGCAGGGGTGGGAGACCCAGTACTTC.

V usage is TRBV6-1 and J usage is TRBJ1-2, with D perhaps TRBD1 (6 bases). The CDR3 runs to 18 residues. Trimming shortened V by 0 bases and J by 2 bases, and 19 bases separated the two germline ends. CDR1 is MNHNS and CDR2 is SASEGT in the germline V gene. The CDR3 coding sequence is TGTGCCAGCAGTGAAGCGCTTCGGGGGCGCCCCGGGAACTATGGCTACACCTTC. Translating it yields CASSEALRGRPGNYGYTF.

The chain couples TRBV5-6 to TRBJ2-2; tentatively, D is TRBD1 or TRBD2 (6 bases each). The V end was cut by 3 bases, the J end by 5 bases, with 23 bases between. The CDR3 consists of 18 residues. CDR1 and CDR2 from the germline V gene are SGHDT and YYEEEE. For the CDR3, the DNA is TGTGCCAGCAGCTCTCTGAGCGATGGGGGGCGGTTAACCGGGGAGCTGTTTTTT. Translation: CASSSLSDGGRLTGELFF.

The CDR3 coding sequence is TGCGCCAGCAGTGAGGGGCCGGGGCTTAGCACAGATACGCAGTATTTT. Translation gives CASSEGPGLSTDTQYF. The chain couples TRBV10-2 to TRBJ2-3, with D tentatively TRBD1 or TRBD2 (5 bases each). V lost 2 bases and J lost 0, with 12 bases in between. This CDR3 contains 16 residues. CDR1 and CDR2 (germline): WSHSY, SAAADI.

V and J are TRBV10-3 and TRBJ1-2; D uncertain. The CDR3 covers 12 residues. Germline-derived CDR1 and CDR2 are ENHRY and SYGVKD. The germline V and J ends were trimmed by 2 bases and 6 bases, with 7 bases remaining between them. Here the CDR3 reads CAISEREDGYTF. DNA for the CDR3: TGTGCCATCAGTGAGAGGGAGGATGGCTACACCTTC.

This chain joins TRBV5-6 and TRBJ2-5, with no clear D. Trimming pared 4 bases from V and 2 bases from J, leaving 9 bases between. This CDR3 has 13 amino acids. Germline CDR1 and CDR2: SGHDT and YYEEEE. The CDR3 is CASSQELQETQYF. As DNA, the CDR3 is TGTGCCAGCAGCCAGGAGCTTCAAGAGACCCAGTACTTC.

For the CDR3, the DNA is TGTGCCAGCAGTCCCACATCCCGACCGAACACTGAAGCTTTCTTT. It is translated as CASSPTSRPNTEAFF. The chain uses TRBV6-5 and TRBJ1-1; D remains unclear. With 5 bases removed from V and 1 base from J, the gap between germline ends came to 14 bases. CDR3 length equals 15 residues. Germline V gene data show CDR1 as MNHEY and CDR2 as SVGAGI.

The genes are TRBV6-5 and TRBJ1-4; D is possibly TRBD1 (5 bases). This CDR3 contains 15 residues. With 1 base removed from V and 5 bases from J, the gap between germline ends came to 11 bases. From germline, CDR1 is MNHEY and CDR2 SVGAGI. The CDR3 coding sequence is TGTGCCAGCAGTTACTATTGGGGCGCGAATGAAAAACTGTTTTTT. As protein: CASSYYWGANEKLFF.

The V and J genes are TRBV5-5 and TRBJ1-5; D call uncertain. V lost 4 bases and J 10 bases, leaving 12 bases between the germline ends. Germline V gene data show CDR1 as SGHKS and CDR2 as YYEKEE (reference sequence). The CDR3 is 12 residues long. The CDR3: CASSLPEGPQHF. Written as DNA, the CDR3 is TGTGCCAGCAGCCTACCAGAAGGCCCCCAGCATTTT.

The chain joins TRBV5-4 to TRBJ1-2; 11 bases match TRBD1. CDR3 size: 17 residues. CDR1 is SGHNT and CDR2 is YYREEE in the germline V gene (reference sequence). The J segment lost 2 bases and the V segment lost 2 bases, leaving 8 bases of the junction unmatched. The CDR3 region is CASSLRTGGVVNYGYTF. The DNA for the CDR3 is TGTGCCAGCAGCTTACGGACAGGGGGCGTAGTCAACTATGGCTACACCTTC. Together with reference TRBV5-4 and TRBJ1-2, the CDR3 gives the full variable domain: ETGVTQSPTHLIKTRGQQVTLRCSSQSGHNTVSWYQQALGQGPQFIFQYYREEENGRGNFPPRFSGLQFPNYSSELNVNALELDDSALYLCASSLRTGGVVNYGYTFGSGTRLTVV.

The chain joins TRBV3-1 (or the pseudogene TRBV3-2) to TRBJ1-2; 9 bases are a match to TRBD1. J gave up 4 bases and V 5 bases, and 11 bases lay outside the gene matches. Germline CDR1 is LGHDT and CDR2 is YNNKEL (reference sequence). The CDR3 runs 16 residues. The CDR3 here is CASSSIDRGYSYGYTF. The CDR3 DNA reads TGTGCCAGCAGCTCAATCGACAGGGGGTACTCCTATGGCTACACCTTC.

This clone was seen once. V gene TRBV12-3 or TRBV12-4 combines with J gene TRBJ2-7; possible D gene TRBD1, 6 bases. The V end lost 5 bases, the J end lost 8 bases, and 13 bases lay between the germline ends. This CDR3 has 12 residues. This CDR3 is CASSMDSLQQYF. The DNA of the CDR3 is TGTGCCAGCAGTATGGACAGTCTCCAGCAGTACTTC.

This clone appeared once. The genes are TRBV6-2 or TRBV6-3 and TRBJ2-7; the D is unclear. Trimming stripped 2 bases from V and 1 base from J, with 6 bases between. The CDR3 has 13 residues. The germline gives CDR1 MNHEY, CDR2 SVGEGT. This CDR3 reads CASSYRVSYEQYF. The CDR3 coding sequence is TGTGCCAGCAGTTACCGCGTATCCTACGAGCAGTACTTC.

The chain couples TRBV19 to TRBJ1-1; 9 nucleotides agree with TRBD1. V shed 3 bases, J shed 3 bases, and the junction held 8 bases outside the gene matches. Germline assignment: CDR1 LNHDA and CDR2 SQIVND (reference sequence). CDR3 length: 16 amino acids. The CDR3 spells CASSMGTGWKDTEAFF. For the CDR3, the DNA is TGTGCCAGTAGTATGGGGACAGGGTGGAAAGACACTGAAGCTTTCTTT.

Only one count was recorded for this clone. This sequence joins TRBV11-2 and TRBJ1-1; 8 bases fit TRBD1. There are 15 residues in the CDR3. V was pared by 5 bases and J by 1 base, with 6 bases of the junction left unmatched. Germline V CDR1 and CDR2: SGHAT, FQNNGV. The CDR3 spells CASSGGDRRNTEAFF. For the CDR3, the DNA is TGTGCCAGCAGCGGTGGGGACAGGAGGAACACTGAAGCTTTCTTT.

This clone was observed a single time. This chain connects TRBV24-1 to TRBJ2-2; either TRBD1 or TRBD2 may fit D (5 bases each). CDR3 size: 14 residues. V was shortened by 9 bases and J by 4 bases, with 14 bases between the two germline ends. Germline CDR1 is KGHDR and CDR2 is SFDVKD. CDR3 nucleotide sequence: TGTGCCACCTCAGGGACCTCGGGCACCGGGGAGCTGTTTTTT. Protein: CATSGTSGTGELFF.

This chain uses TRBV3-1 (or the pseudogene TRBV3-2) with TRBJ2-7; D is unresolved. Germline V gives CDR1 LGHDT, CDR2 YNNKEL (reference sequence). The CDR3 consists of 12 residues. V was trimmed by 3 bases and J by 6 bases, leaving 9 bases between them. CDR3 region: CASSQTPGEQYF. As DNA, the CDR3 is TGTGCCAGCAGCCAGACCCCGGGCGAGCAGTACTTC.

This chain's CDR3 is CASSGGQGADTQYF. The CDR3 coding sequence is TGTGCCAGCAGTGGAGGACAGGGGGCAGATACGCAGTATTTT. The rearrangement links TRBV6-4 to TRBJ2-3, with 10 bases fitting TRBD1. This CDR3 has 14 amino acids. In germline, CDR1 is MRHNA, CDR2 SNTAGT. V lost 4 bases, J lost 4 bases, and 2 bases stayed unmatched.

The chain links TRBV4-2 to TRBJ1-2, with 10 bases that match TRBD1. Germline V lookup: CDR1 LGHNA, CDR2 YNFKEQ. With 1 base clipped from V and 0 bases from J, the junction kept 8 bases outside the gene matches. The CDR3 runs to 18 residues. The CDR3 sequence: CASSQGGQGVPSNYGYTF. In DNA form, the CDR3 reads TGTGCCAGCAGCCAAGGAGGACAGGGGGTTCCGTCTAACTATGGCTACACCTTC.

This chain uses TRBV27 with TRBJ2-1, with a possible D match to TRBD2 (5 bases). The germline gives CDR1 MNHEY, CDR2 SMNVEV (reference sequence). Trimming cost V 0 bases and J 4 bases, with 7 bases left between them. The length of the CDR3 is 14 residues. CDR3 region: CASSLSGGYNEQFF. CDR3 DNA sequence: TGTGCCAGCAGTTTATCCGGCGGGTACAATGAGCAGTTCTTC.

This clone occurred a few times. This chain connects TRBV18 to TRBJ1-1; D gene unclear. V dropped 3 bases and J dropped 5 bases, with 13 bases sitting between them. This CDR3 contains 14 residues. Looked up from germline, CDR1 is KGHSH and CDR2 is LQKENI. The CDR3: CASSPRPVETEAFF. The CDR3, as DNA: TGTGCCAGCTCACCGAGACCGGTGGAAACTGAAGCTTTCTTT.

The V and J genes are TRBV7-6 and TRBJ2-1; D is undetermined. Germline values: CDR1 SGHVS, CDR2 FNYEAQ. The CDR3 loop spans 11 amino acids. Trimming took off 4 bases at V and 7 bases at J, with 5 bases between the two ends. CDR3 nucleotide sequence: TGTGCCAGCAGCTCCTTAAATGAGCAGTTCTTC. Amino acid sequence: CASSSLNEQFF.

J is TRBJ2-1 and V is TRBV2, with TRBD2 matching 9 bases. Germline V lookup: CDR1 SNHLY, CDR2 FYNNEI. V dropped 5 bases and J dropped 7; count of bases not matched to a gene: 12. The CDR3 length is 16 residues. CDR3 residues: CASSQGLAGIRNEQFF. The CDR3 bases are TGTGCCAGCAGTCAGGGGCTAGCGGGGATTAGGAATGAGCAGTTCTTC.

CDR3 protein: CAISESQGNQYF. CDR3 in DNA: TGTGCCATCAGTGAATCCCAGGGGAATCAGTACTTC. This chain uses TRBV10-3 with TRBJ2-4; tentative D call: TRBD1 (6 bases). Per germline, CDR1 ENHRY and CDR2 SYGVKD. V lost 3 bases to trimming and J lost 12 bases, with 12 bases between them. This CDR3 is built from 12 residues.

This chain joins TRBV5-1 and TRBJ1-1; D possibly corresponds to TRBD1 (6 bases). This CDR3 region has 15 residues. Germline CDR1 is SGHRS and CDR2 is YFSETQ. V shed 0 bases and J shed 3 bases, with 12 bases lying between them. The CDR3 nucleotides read TGCGCCAGCAGCTTGGCCGGGGGGCTGGACACTGAAGCTTTCTTT. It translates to CASSLAGGLDTEAFF.

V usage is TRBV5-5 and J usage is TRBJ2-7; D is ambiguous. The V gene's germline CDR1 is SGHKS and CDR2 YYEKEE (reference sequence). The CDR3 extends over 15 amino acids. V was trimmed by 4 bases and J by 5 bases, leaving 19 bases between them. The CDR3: CASSPTSTFSHEQYF. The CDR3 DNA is TGTGCCAGCAGCCCAACCTCCACGTTCTCTCACGAGCAGTACTTC.

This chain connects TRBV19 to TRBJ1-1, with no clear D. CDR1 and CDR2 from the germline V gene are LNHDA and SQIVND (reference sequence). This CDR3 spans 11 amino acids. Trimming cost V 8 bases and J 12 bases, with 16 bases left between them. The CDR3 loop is CASLSEVGTFF. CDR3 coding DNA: TGTGCCAGTTTGTCAGAGGTGGGAACTTTCTTT.